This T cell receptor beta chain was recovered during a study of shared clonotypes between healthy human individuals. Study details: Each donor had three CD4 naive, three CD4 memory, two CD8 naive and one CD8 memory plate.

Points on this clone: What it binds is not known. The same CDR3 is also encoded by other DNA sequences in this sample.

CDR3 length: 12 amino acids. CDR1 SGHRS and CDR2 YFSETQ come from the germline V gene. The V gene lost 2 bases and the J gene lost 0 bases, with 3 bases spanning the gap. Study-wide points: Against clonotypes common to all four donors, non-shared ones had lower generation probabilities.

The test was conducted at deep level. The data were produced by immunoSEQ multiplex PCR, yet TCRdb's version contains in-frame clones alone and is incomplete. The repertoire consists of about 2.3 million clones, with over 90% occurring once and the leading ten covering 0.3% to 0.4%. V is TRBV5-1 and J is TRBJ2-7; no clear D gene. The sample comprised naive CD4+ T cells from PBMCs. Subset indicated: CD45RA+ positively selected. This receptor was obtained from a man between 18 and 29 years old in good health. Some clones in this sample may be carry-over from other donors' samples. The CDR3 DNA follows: TGCGCCAGCAGCTTTAGCTCCTACGAGCAGTACTTC. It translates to CASSFSSYEQYF.